This T cell receptor beta chain was identified in a study of cytomegalovirus exposure and HLA in healthy donors. V was cut by 3 bases and J by 11 bases, with 12 bases left in between. Germline assignment: CDR1 SGDLS and CDR2 YYNGEE. This CDR3 is 13 amino acids long. The PCR ran on 60 Vbeta and 13 Jbeta primers. TCRdb keeps only in-frame clones here, not all; method: immunoSEQ multiplex PCR. The repertoire holds 150,000 to 200,000 clones, with 82% as singletons. The chain links TRBV9 to TRBJ1-6; D unresolved. The sequencing sample was made of PBMCs. The receptor comes from a boy aged 2 to 9 in good health and CMV-seronegative. The CDR3 nucleotides read TGTGCCAGCAGCGCCCTACAGAGAACACCCCTCCACTTT. Its protein product is CASSALQRTPLHF.